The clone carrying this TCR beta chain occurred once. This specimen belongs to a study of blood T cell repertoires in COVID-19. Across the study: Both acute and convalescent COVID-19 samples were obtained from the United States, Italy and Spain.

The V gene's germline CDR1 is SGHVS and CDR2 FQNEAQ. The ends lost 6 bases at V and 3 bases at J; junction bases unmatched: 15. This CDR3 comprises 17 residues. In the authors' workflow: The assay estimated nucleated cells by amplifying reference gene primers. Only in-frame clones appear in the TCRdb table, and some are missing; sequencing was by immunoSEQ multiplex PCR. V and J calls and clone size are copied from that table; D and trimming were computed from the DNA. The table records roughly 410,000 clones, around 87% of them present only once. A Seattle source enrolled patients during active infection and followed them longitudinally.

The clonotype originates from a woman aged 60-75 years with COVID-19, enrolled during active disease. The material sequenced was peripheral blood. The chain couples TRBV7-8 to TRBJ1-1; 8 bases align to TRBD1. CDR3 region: CASRVGQGEMKDTEAFF. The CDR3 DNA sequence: TGTGCCAGCAGGGTAGGACAGGGAGAGATGAAGGACACTGAAGCTTTCTTT. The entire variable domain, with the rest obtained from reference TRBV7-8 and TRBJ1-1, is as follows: GAGVSQSPRYKVAKRGQDVALRCDPISGHVSLFWYQQALGQGPEFLTYFQNEAQLDKSGLPSDRFFAERPEGSVSTLKIQRTQQEDSAVYLCASRVGQGEMKDTEAFFGQGTRLTVV.